The 17 T cell receptor beta chains below come from one sample, sequenced in a study of blood T cells in healthy people across ages. Combining a sample-barcoded 5' primer with a J-beta primer mix, a second PCR ran for roughly 7 to 12 cycles. One entry per CDR3 protein, called by TCRdb with MiXCR from the 5' RACE reads. The sample contains about a million distinct CDR3 sequences, roughly two fifths of which appear only once. The sample was blood. All receptors come from a man aged 18 to 30 in good health.

This sequence joins TRBV6-2 or TRBV6-3 and TRBJ1-1, with TRBD1 matching 8 bases. Germline V gene lookup returns CDR1 MNHEY and CDR2 SVGEGT. With 5 bases clipped from V and 7 bases from J, the junction kept 9 bases outside the gene matches. The CDR3 is made up of 14 amino acids. This CDR3 is CASSGTGGTGEAFF. CDR3 sequence (DNA): TGTGCCAGCAGTGGCACAGGGGGTACCGGTGAAGCTTTCTTT.

A note on this clonotype: Germline and junction disagree at one end, which may indicate a read error. The genes are TRBV12-3 or TRBV12-4 and TRBJ1-2, with no clear D. The CDR3 contains 16 residues. CDR3 sequence (DNA): TGTGCCAGCAGTGTAGCCCCCCCCAAAAGTGATGATGGCTACACCTTC. Its protein is CASSVAPPKSDDGYTF.

The chain is built from TRBV3-1 and TRBJ2-5; D is possibly TRBD2 (6 bases). The end of the DNA is better explained by TRBJ2-4, so the J call may be wrong. The V gene's germline CDR1 is LGHDT and CDR2 YNNKEL (reference sequence). The CDR3 covers 16 residues. This CDR3 reads CASSHLSAGAKNIQYF. The CDR3 DNA is TGTGCCAGCAGCCACCTATCCGCGGGGGCCAAAAACATTCAGTACTTC.

The V and J genes are TRBV12-3 or TRBV12-4 and TRBJ1-2; 11 nucleotides match TRBD1. The V segment lost 4 bases and the J segment 6 bases; nucleotides outside the gene matches: 7. The CDR3 covers 15 residues. The CDR3 protein is CASSYLGQGENGYTF. Here the CDR3 DNA reads TGTGCCAGCAGTTACTTGGGACAGGGGGAAAATGGCTACACCTTC.

The chain combines TRBV20-1 with TRBJ1-4; TRBD1 matches at 7 bases. The CDR3 loop spans 13 amino acids. The germline CDR1 and CDR2 sequences are DFQATT and SNEGSKA (reference sequence). V lost 4 bases and J lost 8; bases outside the gene matches: 7. DNA for the CDR3: TGCAGTGCTACCGGACAGGAGGGCGAAAAACTGTTTTTT. This sequence encodes CSATGQEGEKLFF.

The chain has TRBV7-2 and TRBJ2-5; 7 bases align to TRBD2. Unmatched junction bases numbered 8, after V lost 2 bases and J lost 11 bases. There are 13 residues in the CDR3. Germline V gives CDR1 SGHTA, CDR2 FQGNSA. The CDR3 sequence is CASSLFKRDEQYF. CDR3 coding DNA: TGTGCCAGCAGCTTATTCAAGCGGGATGAGCAGTACTTC.

The chain links TRBV12-3 or TRBV12-4 to TRBJ2-5; TRBD2 agrees at 9 bases. The CDR3 runs to 14 residues. J was trimmed by 5 bases and V by 5 bases; bases with no gene match: 6. CDR3 sequence reads: CASSAGTSLETQYF. The CDR3 DNA is TGTGCCAGCAGTGCCGGGACTAGCCTGGAGACCCAGTACTTC.

This clonotype was observed a handful of times. The V and J genes are TRBV20-1 and TRBJ1-2; D unclear. CDR1 DFQATT and CDR2 SNEGSKA come from the germline V gene (reference sequence). Trimming stripped 5 bases from V and 4 bases from J, with 14 bases between. This CDR3 spans 13 amino acids. As DNA, the CDR3 is TGCAGTGCTGGGCAGCACTTCTCCTATGGCTACACCTTC. This gives the protein CSAGQHFSYGYTF.

This chain uses TRBV12-3 or TRBV12-4 with TRBJ1-1; 7 bases line up with TRBD1. This CDR3 is 17 amino acids long. Trimming cost V 3 bases and J 3 bases; bases outside gene matches: 13. CDR3 in amino acids: CASSLRRGRREDTEAFF. In DNA, the CDR3 is TGTGCCAGCAGTTTGAGAAGGGGGCGAAGGGAGGACACTGAAGCTTTCTTT.

The rearrangement uses TRBV2 and TRBJ1-1, with 8 bases identical to TRBD1. Germline V gene data show CDR1 as SNHLY and CDR2 as FYNNEI. The CDR3 extends over 16 amino acids. J lost 3 bases, V lost 7 bases, and 13 bases had no gene match. CDR3 coding DNA: TGTGCCAGCAAGGGGGCAACAGGGGGAAAGGACACTGAAGCTTTCTTT. Amino acids: CASKGATGGKDTEAFF.

This chain joins TRBV20-1 and TRBJ1-1; TRBD1 agrees at 8 bases. Germline CDR1 DFQATT, CDR2 SNEGSKA (reference sequence). V trimming: 6 bases; J trimming: 7 bases; junction bases outside the gene matches: 10. This CDR3 has 13 amino acids. DNA of the CDR3: TGCAGTGCCGCATCAGGGGGCGCGTATGAAGCTTTCTTT. Translation gives CSAASGGAYEAFF.

The chain couples TRBV9 to TRBJ1-2; no firm D call. Trimming left V 0 bases short and J 8 bases short, with 14 bases between. Germline loops: CDR1 SGDLS, CDR2 YYNGEE. This CDR3 contains 14 residues. CDR3 in amino acids: CASSVGQTSFGYTF. In nucleotides, the CDR3 is TGTGCCAGCAGCGTAGGCCAGACCTCTTTCGGCTACACCTTC.

This clonotype came up a few times. This chain joins TRBV20-1 and TRBJ1-6; D unclear. The CDR3 sequence is 13 residues long. Trimming removed 6 bases at V and 8 bases at J, with 14 bases between. Germline lookup yields CDR1 DFQATT and CDR2 SNEGSKA (reference sequence). In DNA, the CDR3 is TGCAGTGCCCCGCCGGCCGCGGATTCACCCCTCCACTTT. Translated, it gives CSAPPAADSPLHF.

This clonotype was detected a few times. V and J are TRBV25-1 and TRBJ2-5; D is perhaps TRBD1 (5 bases). The CDR3 extends over 14 amino acids. Looked up from germline, CDR1 is MGHDK and CDR2 is SYGVNS. Trimming removed 1 base at V and 5 bases at J, with 11 bases between. The CDR3 is CASSESGHDETQYF. Here the CDR3 DNA reads TGTGCCAGCAGTGAATCCGGACACGATGAGACCCAGTACTTC.

There are a few counts of this clonotype. The V call is TRBV4-3, the J call TRBJ2-3; the match to TRBD1 covers 8 bases. Losses at the gene ends were 2 bases for V and 5 bases for J; bases not matched to a gene: 6. CDR1 LGHNA and CDR2 YSLEER come from the germline V gene. The CDR3 sequence is 15 residues long. DNA for the CDR3: TGCGCCAGCAGCCAATCACAGGGGGGTGGAGATACGCAGTATTTT. Residues: CASSQSQGGGDTQYF.

The rearrangement joins TRBV4-1 to TRBJ2-5; D not certain. CDR1 MGHRA and CDR2 YSYEKL come from the germline V gene. CDR3 length: 17 amino acids. Trimming shortened V by 3 bases and J by 3 bases, and 20 bases separated the two germline ends. CDR3 in amino acids: CASSHPSNGQTKETQYF. CDR3 DNA: TGCGCCAGCAGCCATCCAAGTAACGGGCAGACGAAAGAGACCCAGTACTTC.

The V gene is TRBV12-3 or TRBV12-4, the J gene TRBJ1-4; weak D call: TRBD1 (5 bases). V was trimmed by 4 bases and J by 10 bases, leaving 28 bases between them. This CDR3 contains 18 residues. The CDR3 DNA reads as TGTGCCAGCAGTTCCATTTGGACAAGGAATATCCTGGATGGAAAACTGTTTTTT. Translated: CASSSIWTRNILDGKLFF.